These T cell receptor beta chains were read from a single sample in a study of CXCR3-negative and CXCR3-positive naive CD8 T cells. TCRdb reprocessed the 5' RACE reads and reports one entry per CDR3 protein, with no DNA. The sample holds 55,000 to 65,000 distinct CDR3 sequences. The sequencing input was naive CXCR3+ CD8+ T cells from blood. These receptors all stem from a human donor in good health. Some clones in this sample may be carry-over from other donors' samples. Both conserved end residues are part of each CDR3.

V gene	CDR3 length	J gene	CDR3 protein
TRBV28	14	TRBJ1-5	CASSFFGVQLPQHF
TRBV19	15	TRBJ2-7	CASRESTGGFYEQYF
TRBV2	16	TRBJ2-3	CASSETSGGFTDTQYF
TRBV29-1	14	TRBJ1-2	CSVVTGYAVAGYTF
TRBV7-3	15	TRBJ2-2	CASSFSEPPTGELFF
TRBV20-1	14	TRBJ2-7	CSASKPGPLAEQYF
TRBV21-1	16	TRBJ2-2	CASSILVRGKCGELFF
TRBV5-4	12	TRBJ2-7	CASSISGTEQYF
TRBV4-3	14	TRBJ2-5	CASSQVDYQETQYF
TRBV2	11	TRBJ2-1	CASSESREQFF
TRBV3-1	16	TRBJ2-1	CASSLRGGGTYNEQFF
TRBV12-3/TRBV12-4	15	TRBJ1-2	CASSKPTTGGIGYTF
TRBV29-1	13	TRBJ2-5	CSFGSGVRQTQHF
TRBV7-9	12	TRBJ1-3	CASTPEGNTIYF
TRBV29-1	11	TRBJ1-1	CSVELVLEAFF
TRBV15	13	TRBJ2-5	CATRQTGPETQYF
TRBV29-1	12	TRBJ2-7	CSVRDRAYEQYF
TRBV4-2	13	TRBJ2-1	CATLRGPGNEQFF
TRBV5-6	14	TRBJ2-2	CASSLAARTGELFF
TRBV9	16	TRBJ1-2	CASSVEAAGSFYGYTF
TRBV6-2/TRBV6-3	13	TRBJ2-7	CASRSGGTYEQYF
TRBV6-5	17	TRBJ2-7	CASSPDGAWWPSYEQYF
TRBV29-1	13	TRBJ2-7	CSVDDSSPYEQYF
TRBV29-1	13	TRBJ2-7	CSAVLQGVYEQYF
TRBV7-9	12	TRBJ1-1	CASSLLAPEAFF
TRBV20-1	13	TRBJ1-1	CSAGLERGTEAFF
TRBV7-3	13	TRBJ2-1	CASSPELVDEQFF
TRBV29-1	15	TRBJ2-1	CSVEIVSERVDEQFF
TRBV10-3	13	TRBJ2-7	CAISSAASYEQYF
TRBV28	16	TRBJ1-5	CASSFSLGRIDQPQHF
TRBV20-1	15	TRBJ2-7	CSAPRRRISSYEQYF